The entry below gives a single TCR beta chain sequence along with its context. In the original analysis: How many nucleated cells were present was estimated from reference gene primer amplification. TCRdb keeps only in-frame clones here, not all; method: immunoSEQ multiplex PCR. The V and J calls and clone size come from that table; D and trimming were worked out from the DNA. The table has roughly 76,000 clones, roughly 70% seen once. The sample comes from a study of blood T cell repertoires in COVID-19. On the study more broadly: Acute and convalescent COVID-19 samples came from the United States, Italy and Spain.

Germline loops: CDR1 LNHDA, CDR2 SQIVND (reference sequence). The CDR3 has 15 residues. V dropped 5 bases and J dropped 8; count of bases not matched to a gene: 10. J is TRBJ1-1 and V is TRBV19; TRBD1 matches 11 bases. This sequence originates from a man in his 70s with acute or convalescent COVID-19. The specimen sequenced was peripheral blood. CDR3 sequence: CASSWTGGKSAEAFF. Written as DNA, the CDR3 is TGTGCCAGTAGTTGGACAGGGGGCAAATCCGCCGAAGCTTTCTTT.